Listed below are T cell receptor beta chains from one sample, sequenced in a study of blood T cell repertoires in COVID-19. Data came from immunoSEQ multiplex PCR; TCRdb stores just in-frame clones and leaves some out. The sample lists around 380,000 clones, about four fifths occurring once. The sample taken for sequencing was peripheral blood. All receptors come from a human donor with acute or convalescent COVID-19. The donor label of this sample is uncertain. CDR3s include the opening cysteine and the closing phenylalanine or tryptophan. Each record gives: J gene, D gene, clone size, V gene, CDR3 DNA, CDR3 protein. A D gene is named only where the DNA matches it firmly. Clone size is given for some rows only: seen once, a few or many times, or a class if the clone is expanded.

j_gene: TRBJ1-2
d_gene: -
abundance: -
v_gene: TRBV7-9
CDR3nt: TGTGCCAGCAGCTTAGAAACGGCAGGGGGCTACACCTTC
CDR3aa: CASSLETAGGYTF

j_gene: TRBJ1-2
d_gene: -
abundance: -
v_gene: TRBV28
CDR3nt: TGTGCCACCGCCCTATCCGAGGACAGCAACTATGGCTACACCTTC
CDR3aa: CATALSEDSNYGYTF

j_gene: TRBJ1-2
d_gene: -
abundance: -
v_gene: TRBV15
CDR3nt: TGTGCCACCAGCAGACTAAATACGGACAGTAACTATGGCTACACCTTC
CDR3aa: CATSRLNTDSNYGYTF

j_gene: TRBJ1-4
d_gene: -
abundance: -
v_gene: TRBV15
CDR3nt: TGTGCCACCAGCAGATCTAGGAGGACTAATGAAAAACTGTTTTTT
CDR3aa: CATSRSRRTNEKLFF

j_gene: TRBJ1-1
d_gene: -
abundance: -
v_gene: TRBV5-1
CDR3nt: TGCGCCAGCAGCCCGGGACACAGGAACACTGAAGCTTTCTTT
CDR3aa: CASSPGHRNTEAFF

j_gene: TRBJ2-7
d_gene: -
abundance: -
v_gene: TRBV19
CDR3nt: TGTGCCAGTAGTATGGGGCAGACCTACGAGCAGTACTTC
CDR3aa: CASSMGQTYEQYF

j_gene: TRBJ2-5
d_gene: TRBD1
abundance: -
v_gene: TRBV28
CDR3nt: TGTGCCAGCCGACAGGGGGTGGTGGAGACCCAGTACTTC
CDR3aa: CASRQGVVETQYF

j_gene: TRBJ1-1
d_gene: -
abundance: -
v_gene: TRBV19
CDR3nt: TGTGCCAGTAGCCTCGCAGGTTTAGGAGCTTTCTTT
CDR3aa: CASSLAGLGAFF

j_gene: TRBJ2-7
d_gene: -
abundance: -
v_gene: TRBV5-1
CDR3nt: TGCGCCAGCAGCTTGGACAGGCCAACCTACGAGCAGTACTTC
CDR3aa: CASSLDRPTYEQYF

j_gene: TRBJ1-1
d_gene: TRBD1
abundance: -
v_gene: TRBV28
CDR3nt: TGTGCCAGCAGTGCCAGGACAGGACTCTCTGAAGCTTTCTTT
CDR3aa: CASSARTGLSEAFF

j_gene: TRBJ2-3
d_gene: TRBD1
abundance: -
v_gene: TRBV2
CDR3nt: TGTGCCAGCAGCAAACCACAGGGGGGAAACGGGACAGATACGCAGTATTTT
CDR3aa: CASSKPQGGNGTDTQYF

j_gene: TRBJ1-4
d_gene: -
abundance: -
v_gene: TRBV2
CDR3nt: TGTGCCAGCAGCAGGGATGTTGGGGAAAAACTGTTTTTT
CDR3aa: CASSRDVGEKLFF

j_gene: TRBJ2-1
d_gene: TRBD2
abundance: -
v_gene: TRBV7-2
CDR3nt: TGTGCCAGCAGCTCTTCCGGGACTAGCGGCAATGAGCAGTTCTTC
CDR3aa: CASSSSGTSGNEQFF

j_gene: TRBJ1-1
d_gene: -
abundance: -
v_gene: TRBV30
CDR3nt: TGTGCCTGGAGTGTAGAACGGTACACTGAAGCTTTCTTT
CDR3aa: CAWSVERYTEAFF

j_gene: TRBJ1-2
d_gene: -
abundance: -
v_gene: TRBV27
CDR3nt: TGTGCCAGCAGTTCGAGAAAGTGGGGCTACACCTTC
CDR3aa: CASSSRKWGYTF

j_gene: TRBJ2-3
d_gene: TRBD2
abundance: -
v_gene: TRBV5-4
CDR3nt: TGTGCCAGCAGCTTTAGCGGGAGATACACAGATACGCAGTATTTT
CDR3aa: CASSFSGRYTDTQYF

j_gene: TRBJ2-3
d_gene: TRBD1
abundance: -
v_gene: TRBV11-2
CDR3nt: TGTGCCAGCAGCCTGGACAGGGGGTTGTACGATACGCAGTATTTT
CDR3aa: CASSLDRGLYDTQYF

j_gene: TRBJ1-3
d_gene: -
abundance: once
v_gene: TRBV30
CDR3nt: TGTGCCTGGAGCGCGGACAGAATAGGAAACACCATATATTTT
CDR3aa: CAWSADRIGNTIYF

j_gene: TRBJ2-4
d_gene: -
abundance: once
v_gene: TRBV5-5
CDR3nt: TGTGCCAGCAGCTTGGTTTCGGGAAACATTCAGTACTTC
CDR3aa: CASSLVSGNIQYF

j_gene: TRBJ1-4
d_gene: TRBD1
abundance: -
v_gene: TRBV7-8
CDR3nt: TGTGCCAGCAGCTTCGGACAGGGAGGCGGAAAACTGTTTTTT
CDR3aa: CASSFGQGGGKLFF

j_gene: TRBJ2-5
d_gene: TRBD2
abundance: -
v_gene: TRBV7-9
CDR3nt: TGTGCCAGCAGCCGACTCAATAGCGGGACAAAGGAGACCCAGTACTTC
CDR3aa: CASSRLNSGTKETQYF

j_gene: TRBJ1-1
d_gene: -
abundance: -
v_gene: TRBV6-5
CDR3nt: TGTGCCAGTGTGAGGAACGGGAACACTGAAGCTTTCTTT
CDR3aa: CASVRNGNTEAFF

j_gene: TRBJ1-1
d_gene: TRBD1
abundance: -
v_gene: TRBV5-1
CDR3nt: TGCGCCAGCAGCGCGGGACAGTATAACACTGAAGCTTTCTTT
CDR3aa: CASSAGQYNTEAFF

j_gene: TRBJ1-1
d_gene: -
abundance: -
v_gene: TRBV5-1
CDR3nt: TGCGCCAGCAGCTATACGTACACCATGAACACTGAAGCTTTCTTT
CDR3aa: CASSYTYTMNTEAFF

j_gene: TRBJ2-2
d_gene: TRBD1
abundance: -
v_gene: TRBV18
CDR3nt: TGTGCCAGCTCACCAACCGGGACAGGTTACACCGGGGAGCTGTTTTTT
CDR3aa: CASSPTGTGYTGELFF

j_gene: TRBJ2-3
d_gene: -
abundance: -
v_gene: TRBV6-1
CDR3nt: TGTGCCAGCAGTGATCTGGGCGGGAGCACAGATACGCAGTATTTT
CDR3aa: CASSDLGGSTDTQYF

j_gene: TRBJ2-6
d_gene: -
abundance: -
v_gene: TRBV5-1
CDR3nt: TGCGCCAGCAGCTCAAATCAAAAACAGGGGAGGCTGAATGGGGCCAACGTCCTGACTTTC
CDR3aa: CASSSNQKQGRLNGANVLTF

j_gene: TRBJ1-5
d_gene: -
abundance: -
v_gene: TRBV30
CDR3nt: TGTGCCTGGAGTGTAGGAAGTTTGAGGGTCGGACAGCCCCAGCATTTT
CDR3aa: CAWSVGSLRVGQPQHF

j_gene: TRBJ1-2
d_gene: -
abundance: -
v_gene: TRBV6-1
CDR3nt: TGTGCCAGCAGTGAAGTCATCAGGGCCGGCTACACCTTC
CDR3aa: CASSEVIRAGYTF

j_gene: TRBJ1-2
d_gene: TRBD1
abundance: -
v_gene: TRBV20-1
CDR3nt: TGCAGTGCCCGACAGGGGATCGGCTACACCTTC
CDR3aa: CSARQGIGYTF

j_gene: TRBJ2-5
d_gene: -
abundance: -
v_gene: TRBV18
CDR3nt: TGTGCCAGCTCAAATCATACAGGGCGAGAGACCCAGTACTTC
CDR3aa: CASSNHTGRETQYF

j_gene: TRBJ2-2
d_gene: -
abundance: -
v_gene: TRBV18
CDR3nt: TGTGCCAGCTCACACCGAATACAGATGAACACCGGGGAGCTGTTTTTT
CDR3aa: CASSHRIQMNTGELFF

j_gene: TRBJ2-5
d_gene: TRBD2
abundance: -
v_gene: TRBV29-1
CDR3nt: TGCAGCGTTTTAGCGGGGAGGGAGACCCAGTACTTC
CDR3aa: CSVLAGRETQYF

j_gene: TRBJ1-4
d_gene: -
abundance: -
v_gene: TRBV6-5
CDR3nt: TGTGCCAGCAGTTACGAGACACCTGCAACTAATGAAAAACTGTTTTTT
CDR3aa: CASSYETPATNEKLFF

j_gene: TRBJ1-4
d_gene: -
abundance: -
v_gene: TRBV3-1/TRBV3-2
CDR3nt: TGTGCCAGCAGCCAAGGGGCCGATGGGACTAATGAAAAACTGTTTTTT
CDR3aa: CASSQGADGTNEKLFF

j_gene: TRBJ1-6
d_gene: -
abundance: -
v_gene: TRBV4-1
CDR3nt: TGCGCCAGCAGCCAAGTGACAGCTAATTCACCCCTCCACTTT
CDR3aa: CASSQVTANSPLHF

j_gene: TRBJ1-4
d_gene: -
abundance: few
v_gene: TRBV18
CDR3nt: TGTGCCAGCTCACCACCACAGGGATTAGAAAAACTGTTTTTT
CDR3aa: CASSPPQGLEKLFF

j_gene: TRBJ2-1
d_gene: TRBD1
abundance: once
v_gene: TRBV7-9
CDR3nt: TGTGCCAGCAGCTGGCCAGGGGGTGAGCAGTTCTTC
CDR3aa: CASSWPGGEQFF

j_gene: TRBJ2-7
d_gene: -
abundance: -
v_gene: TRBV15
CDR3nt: TGTGCCACCAGCAGAGTTCCTTCCCACGAGCAGTACTTC
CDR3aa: CATSRVPSHEQYF

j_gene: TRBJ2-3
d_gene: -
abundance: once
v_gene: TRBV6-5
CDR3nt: TGTGCCAGCGCTAGAGTCACAGATACGCAGTATTTT
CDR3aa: CASARVTDTQYF

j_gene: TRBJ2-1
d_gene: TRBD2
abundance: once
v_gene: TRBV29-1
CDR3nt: TGCAGCGTTCGACGGGGGGGCCCGAATGAGCAGTTCTTC
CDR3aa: CSVRRGGPNEQFF

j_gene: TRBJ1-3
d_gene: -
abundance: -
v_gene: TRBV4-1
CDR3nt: TGCGCCAGCAGCCAAGATGGCCGCGTCCTACAGACCTCTGGAAACACCATATATTTT
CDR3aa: CASSQDGRVLQTSGNTIYF

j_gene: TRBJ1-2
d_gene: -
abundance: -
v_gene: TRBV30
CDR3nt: TGTGCCTGGAGTGTACAGGGATTTAATTTTAATGGCTACACCTTC
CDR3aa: CAWSVQGFNFNGYTF

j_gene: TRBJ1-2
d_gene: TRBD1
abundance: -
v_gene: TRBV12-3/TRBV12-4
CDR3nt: TGTGCCAGCCGCGACAGGGCTTCTGGCTACACCTTC
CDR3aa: CASRDRASGYTF

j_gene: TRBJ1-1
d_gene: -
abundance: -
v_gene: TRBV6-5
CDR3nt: TGTGCCAGCAGTTGGTCAGGGGTCACTGAAGCTTTCTTT
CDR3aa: CASSWSGVTEAFF

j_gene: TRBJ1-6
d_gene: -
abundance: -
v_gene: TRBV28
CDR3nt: TGTGCCAGCAGGTATTCTTTGAGGTCCAATTCACCCCTCCACTTT
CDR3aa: CASRYSLRSNSPLHF

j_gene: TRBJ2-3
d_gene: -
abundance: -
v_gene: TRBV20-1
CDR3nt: TGCAGTGCTAAATCCGGAGATACGCAGTATTTT
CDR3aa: CSAKSGDTQYF

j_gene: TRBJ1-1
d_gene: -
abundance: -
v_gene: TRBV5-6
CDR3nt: TGTGCCAGCAGCGATCGACACCTCAACACTGAAGCTTTCTTT
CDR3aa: CASSDRHLNTEAFF

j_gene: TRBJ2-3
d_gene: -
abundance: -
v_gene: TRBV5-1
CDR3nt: TGCGCCAGCAGCTTGCAGGTCCCTAGCACAGATACGCAGTATTTT
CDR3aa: CASSLQVPSTDTQYF

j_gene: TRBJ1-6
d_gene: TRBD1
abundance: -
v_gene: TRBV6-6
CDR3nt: TGTGCCAGCAGCCGACTACGAGACAGGGCGATCTATAATTCACCCCTCCACTTT
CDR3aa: CASSRLRDRAIYNSPLHF

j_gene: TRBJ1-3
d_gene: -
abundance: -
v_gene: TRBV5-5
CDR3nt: TGTGCCAGCAGCCTTACCCAGGGCGGAAACACCATATATTTT
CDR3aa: CASSLTQGGNTIYF

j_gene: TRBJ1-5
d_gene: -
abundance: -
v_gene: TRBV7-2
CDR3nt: TGTGCCAGCAGCTCTTTAGGGGAACAGCCCCAGCATTTT
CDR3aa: CASSSLGEQPQHF

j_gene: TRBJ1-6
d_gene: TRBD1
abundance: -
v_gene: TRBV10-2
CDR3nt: TGCGCCAGCAGTCTCGGACAGGGAAATTCACCCCTCCACTTT
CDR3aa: CASSLGQGNSPLHF

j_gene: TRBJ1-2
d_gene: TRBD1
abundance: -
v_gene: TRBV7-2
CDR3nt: TGTGCCAGCAGCTCACAGGGGGCCTCTTATGGCTACACCTTC
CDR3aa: CASSSQGASYGYTF

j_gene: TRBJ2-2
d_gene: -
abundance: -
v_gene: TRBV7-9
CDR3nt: TGTGCCAGCAGCTTAGTGGAGGGGTCGACCGGGGAGCTGTTTTTT
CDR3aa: CASSLVEGSTGELFF